Shown below are 7 T cell receptor beta chains from a single sample sequenced in a study of ipilimumab plus nivolumab after autologous stem cell transplantation. Produced via immunoSEQ multiplex PCR; TCRdb's table is partial and in-frame only. The table records fewer than 45,000 clones, 85% to 95% of them present only once. Here the sequenced sample was PBMCs, taken in a trial of ipilimumab plus nivolumab as post-transplant consolidation. Receptors were obtained from a male donor with multiple myeloma.

The rearrangement uses TRBV7-9 and TRBJ1-4, with 10 nucleotides matching TRBD1. V shed 5 bases and J 8 bases; nucleotides not matched to a gene: 5. CDR1 is SEHNR, CDR2 FQNEAQ, per germline (reference sequence). The CDR3 has 14 residues. The CDR3 DNA sequence: TGTGCCAGCAGCCCGGGACAGGGGCCCGAAAAACTGTTTTTT. This translates into CASSPGQGPEKLFF.

The chain combines TRBV25-1 with TRBJ1-6, with TRBD1 as a possible D gene (6 bases). Germline values: CDR1 MGHDK, CDR2 SYGVNS. Trimming pared 5 bases from V and 7 bases from J, leaving 15 bases between. The CDR3 covers 15 residues. The CDR3 nucleotides are TGTGCCAGCAGTAGCCACCAGGGGCGGAATTCACCCCTCCACTTT. Amino acid sequence: CASSSHQGRNSPLHF. The full variable domain, with the rest looked up from reference TRBV25-1 and TRBJ1-6, is EADIYQTPRYLVIGTGKKITLECSQTMGHDKMYWYQQDPGMELHLIHYSYGVNSTEKGDLSSESTVSRIRTEHFPLTLESARPSHTSQYLCASSSHQGRNSPLHFGNGTRLTVT.

The chain employs TRBV7-3 and TRBJ2-1; 7 positions agree with TRBD2. The CDR3 has 11 residues. V was pared by 7 bases and J by 10 bases, with 4 bases of the junction left unmatched. Germline V gene sequence: CDR1 SGHTA, CDR2 FQGTGA. The CDR3 bases are TGTGCCAGCACCCAGGGAGGGGAGCAGTTCTTC. Protein sequence: CASTQGGEQFF.

The chain links TRBV19 to TRBJ2-7; D might be TRBD2 (5 bases). The CDR3 sequence is 13 residues long. Trimming removed 4 bases at V and 3 bases at J, with 10 bases between. Germline V CDR1 and CDR2: LNHDA, SQIVND (reference sequence). The CDR3 spells CASSTGLIYEQYF. The CDR3 DNA reads TGTGCCAGTAGTACCGGACTGATCTACGAGCAGTACTTC.

The rearrangement uses TRBV7-9 and TRBJ1-5; D perhaps matches TRBD1 (5 bases). Germline assignment: CDR1 SEHNR and CDR2 FQNEAQ (reference sequence). The germline V and J ends were trimmed by 1 base and 6 bases, with 7 bases remaining between them. The CDR3 loop spans 13 amino acids. In nucleotides, the CDR3 is TGTGCCAGCAGCTTAGGGGGGAGTCAGCCCCAGCATTTT. This translates into CASSLGGSQPQHF. The full variable domain, with the rest looked up from reference TRBV7-9 and TRBJ1-5, is DTGVSQNPRHKITKRGQNVTFRCDPISEHNRLYWYRQTLGQGPEFLTYFQNEAQLEKSRLLSDRFSAERPKGSFSTLEIQRTEQGDSAMYLCASSLGGSQPQHFGDGTRLSIL.

The genes are TRBV6-6 and TRBJ1-2; 7 bases agree with TRBD1. With V trimmed by 5 bases and J by 0 bases, 6 bases remained unmatched. Germline CDR1 reads MNHNY; CDR2 reads SVGAGI (reference sequence). There are 15 residues in the CDR3. The CDR3 DNA reads as TGTGCCAGCAGTCCGACAGGGAGGGCTAACTATGGCTACACCTTC. Translating gives CASSPTGRANYGYTF.

This clone was recorded once. The chain recombines TRBV7-3 with TRBJ2-2; D may be TRBD1 or TRBD2 (6 bases each). Trimming took off 5 bases at V and 1 base at J, with 14 bases between the two ends. The V gene's germline CDR1 is SGHTA and CDR2 FQGTGA. The CDR3 contains 16 residues. The CDR3 protein is CASSPLGGMNTGELFF. CDR3 nucleotides: TGTGCCAGCAGCCCCCTCGGGGGCATGAACACCGGGGAGCTGTTTTTT.